This is a list of T cell receptor beta chains from one sample in a study of tumor-infiltrating lymphocytes in primary liver carcinoma. TCRdb analysed the multiplex PCR reads with MiXCR anew, one entry per CDR3 protein. The data show approximately 340,000 distinct CDR3 sequences, about two thirds seen once. Material for sequencing was peripheral blood. Receptors were obtained from a man between 40 and 49 years old with primary liver carcinoma and hepatitis B virus infection. The CDR3 runs from the conserved cysteine through the conserved F or W. The order of the fields is V gene, J gene, clone size, D gene, CDR3 protein, CDR3 DNA. D genes are given only for firm matches. Some rows have no size entry. The others give once, few or many, or a class for an expanded clone.

>TRBV12-3/TRBV12-4|TRBJ1-5|.|.
CASRAGNQPQHF
TGTGCCAGCAGGGCGGGCAATCAGCCCCAGCATTTT
>TRBV11-2|TRBJ2-2|once|.
CASGRRRNTGELFF
TGTGCCAGCGGCCGCAGGAGGAACACCGGGGAGCTGTTTTTT
>TRBV5-4|TRBJ2-1|.|.
CTSSLRDISNEQFF
TGTACCAGCAGCTTGCGGGACATATCAAATGAGCAGTTCTTC
>TRBV11-2|TRBJ2-7|.|.
CASSRRGEQYF
TGTGCCAGCAGCAGGAGGGGCGAGCAGTACTTC
>TRBV30|TRBJ2-7|few|.
CAWTLGNSYEQYF
TGTGCCTGGACCCTAGGGAACTCCTACGAGCAGTACTTC
>TRBV13|TRBJ1-4|.|TRBD1
CASSLGQARNEKLFF
TGTGCCAGCAGCTTGGGACAGGCCCGGAACGAAAAACTGTTTTTT
>TRBV6-5|TRBJ2-4|many|TRBD2
CASSYLGFQRDKNIQYF
TGTGCCAGCAGTTATCTCGGTTTTCAGCGGGACAAAAACATTCAGTACTTC
>TRBV11-2|TRBJ2-5|once|TRBD2
CASSPRGGQEIQYF
TGTGCCAGCAGCCCCCGGGGGGGGCAAGAGATCCAGTACTTC
>TRBV11-1|TRBJ2-1|.|TRBD2
CASNSRGLAGEDYDQFF
TGTGCCAGCAACTCACGCGGACTAGCGGGAGAAGACTATGATCAGTTCTTC
>TRBV5-5|TRBJ1-2|.|.
CASRTGTSQGYTF
TGTGCCAGCAGAACCGGGACATCGCAAGGCTACACCTTC
>TRBV5-6|TRBJ1-6|few|.
CASSFEGLNSPLHF
TGTGCCAGCAGCTTCGAGGGCCTTAATTCACCCCTCCACTTT
>TRBV11-2|TRBJ2-7|.|TRBD2
CASSHLSGRDRYGQYF
TGTGCCAGCAGCCACCTTAGCGGGAGGGACCGGTACGGGCAGTACTTC
>TRBV5-5|TRBJ2-7|many|.
CASSLEGVEQYF
TGTGCCAGCAGCTTGGAAGGGGTCGAGCAGTACTTC
>TRBV11-1|TRBJ2-6|.|.
CASSSAYSVTNVLTF
TGTGCCAGCAGCTCCGCGTACTCTGTGACCAACGTCCTGACTTTC
>TRBV6-1|TRBJ1-4|.|TRBD1
CTSSDRDRWQSEKLFF
TGTACCAGCAGTGACCGGGACAGGTGGCAATCTGAAAAACTGTTTTTT
>TRBV4-1|TRBJ2-1|.|.
CASGLFGGARNEQFF
TGCGCCAGCGGCCTGTTCGGGGGAGCTCGGAATGAGCAGTTCTTC
>TRBV11-1|TRBJ1-5|.|.
CASSLGPCFHHPQHF
TGTGCCAGCAGCTTAGGACCCTGTTTCCATCATCCCCAGCATTTT
>TRBV6-5|TRBJ2-3|.|TRBD1
CASSLRDSTDTKYF
TGTGCCAGCAGTTTAAGGGACAGCACAGATACGAAGTATTTT
>TRBV11-2|TRBJ2-1|.|TRBD1
CASISPWTGAYDEQFF
TGTGCCAGCATCTCCCCATGGACAGGGGCCTACGATGAGCAGTTCTTC
>TRBV10-1|TRBJ2-3|.|TRBD2
CASSDPAGGRLDTQYF
TGCGCCAGCAGTGATCCAGCGGGGGGTCGTCTAGATACACAGTATTTT
>TRBV29-1|TRBJ1-4|many|.
CSVRAGSFEKLFF
TGCAGCGTCCGGGCAGGGTCATTTGAAAAACTGTTTTTT
>TRBV30|TRBJ2-1|.|TRBD2
CAWSVGLADYNEQFF
TGTGCCTGGAGTGTAGGGCTAGCGGACTACAATGAGCAGTTCTTC
>TRBV4-2|TRBJ2-7|.|.
CASSRPYEQYF
TGTGCCAGCAGCCGCCCCTACGAGCAGTACTTC
>TRBV19|TRBJ2-1|.|.
CASRMEGQSEQFF
TGTGCCAGTAGGATGGAGGGGCAGAGTGAGCAGTTCTTC
>TRBV11-2|TRBJ2-3|.|.
CASSYGADTPYF
TGTGCCAGCAGCTACGGGGCAGATACGCCGTATTTT
>TRBV12-3/TRBV12-4|TRBJ1-1|many|.
CASNRGRGNTEAFF
TGTGCCAGCAACCGGGGGAGGGGGAACACTGAAGCTTTCTTT
>TRBV3-1|TRBJ2-5|.|.
CASSQGCETQYF
TGTGCCAGCAGCCAAGGTTGCGAGACCCAGTACTTC
>TRBV4-3|TRBJ1-5|.|.
CASNSVAYSNQPQHF
TGTGCCAGCAACAGTGTGGCGTATAGCAATCAGCCCCAGCATTTT
>TRBV10-1|TRBJ2-3|few|TRBD2
CASSESTSGRKYF
TGCGCCAGCAGTGAGTCGACTAGCGGTAGAAAGTATTTT
>TRBV5-1|TRBJ2-5|few|.
CASREAVKETQYF
TGCGCCAGCAGGGAAGCCGTGAAAGAGACCCAGTACTTC
>TRBV10-3|TRBJ2-1|.|TRBD2
CATALDLAGFNEQFF
TGTGCCACCGCCCTAGATCTAGCGGGATTCAATGAGCAGTTCTTC
>TRBV4-2|TRBJ2-7|.|.
CTSIQDTGRVGEQYF
TGCACCAGCATCCAAGATACGGGCAGGGTGGGAGAGCAGTACTTC